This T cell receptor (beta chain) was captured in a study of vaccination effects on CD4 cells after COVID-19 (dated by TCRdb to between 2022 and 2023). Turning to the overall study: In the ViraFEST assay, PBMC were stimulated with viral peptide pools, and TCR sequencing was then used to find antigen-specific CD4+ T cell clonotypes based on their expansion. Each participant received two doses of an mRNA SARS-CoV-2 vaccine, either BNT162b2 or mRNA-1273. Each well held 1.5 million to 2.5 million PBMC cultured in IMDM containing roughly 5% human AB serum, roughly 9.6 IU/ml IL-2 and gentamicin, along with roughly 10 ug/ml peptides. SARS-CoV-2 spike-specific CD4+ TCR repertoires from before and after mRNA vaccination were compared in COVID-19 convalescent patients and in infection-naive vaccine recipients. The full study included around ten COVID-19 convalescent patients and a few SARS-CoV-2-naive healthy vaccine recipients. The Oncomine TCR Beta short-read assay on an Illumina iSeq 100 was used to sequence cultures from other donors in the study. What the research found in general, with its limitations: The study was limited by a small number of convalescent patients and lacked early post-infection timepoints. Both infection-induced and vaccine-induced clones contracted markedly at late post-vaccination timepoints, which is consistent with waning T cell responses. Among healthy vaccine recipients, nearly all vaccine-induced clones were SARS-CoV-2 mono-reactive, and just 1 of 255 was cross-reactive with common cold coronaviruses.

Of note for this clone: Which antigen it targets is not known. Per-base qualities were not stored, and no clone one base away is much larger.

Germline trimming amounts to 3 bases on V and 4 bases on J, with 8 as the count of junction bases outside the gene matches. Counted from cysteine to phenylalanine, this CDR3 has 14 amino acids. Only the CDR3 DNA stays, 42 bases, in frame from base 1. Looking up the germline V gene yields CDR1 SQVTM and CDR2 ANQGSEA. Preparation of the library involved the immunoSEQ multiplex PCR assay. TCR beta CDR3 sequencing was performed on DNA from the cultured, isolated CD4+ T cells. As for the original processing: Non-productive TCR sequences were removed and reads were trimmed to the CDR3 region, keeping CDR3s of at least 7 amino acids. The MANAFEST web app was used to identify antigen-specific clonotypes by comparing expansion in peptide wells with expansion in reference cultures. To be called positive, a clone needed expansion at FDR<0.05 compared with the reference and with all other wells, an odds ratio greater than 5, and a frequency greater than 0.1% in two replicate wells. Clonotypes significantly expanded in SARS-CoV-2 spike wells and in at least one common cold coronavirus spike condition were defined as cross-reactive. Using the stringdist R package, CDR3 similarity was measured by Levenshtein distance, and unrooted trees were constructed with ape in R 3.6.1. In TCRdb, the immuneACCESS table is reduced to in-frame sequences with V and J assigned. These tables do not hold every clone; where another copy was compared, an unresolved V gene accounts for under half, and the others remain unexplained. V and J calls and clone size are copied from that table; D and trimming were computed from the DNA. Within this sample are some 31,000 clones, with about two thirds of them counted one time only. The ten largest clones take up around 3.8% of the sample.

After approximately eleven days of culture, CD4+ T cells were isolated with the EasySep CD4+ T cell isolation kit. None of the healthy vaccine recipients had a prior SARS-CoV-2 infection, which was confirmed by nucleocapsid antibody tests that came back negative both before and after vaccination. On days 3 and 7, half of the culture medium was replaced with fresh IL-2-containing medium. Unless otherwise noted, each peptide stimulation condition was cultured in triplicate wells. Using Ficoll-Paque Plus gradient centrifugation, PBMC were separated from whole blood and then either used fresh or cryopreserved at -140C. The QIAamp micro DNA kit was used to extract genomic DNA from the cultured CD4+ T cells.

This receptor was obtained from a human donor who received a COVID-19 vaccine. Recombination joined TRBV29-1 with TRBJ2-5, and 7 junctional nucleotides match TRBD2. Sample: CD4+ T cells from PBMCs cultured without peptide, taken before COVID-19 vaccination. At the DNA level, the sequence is TGCAGCGTTGATCAGGGAGGGCTTCGAGAGACCCAGTACTTC. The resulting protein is CSVDQGGLRETQYF.